These T cell receptor beta chains were read from a single sample in a study of CD8 T cells in ankylosing spondylitis. TCRdb itself ran the 5' RACE reads through MiXCR, one entry per CDR3 protein. The sample holds approximately 520,000 distinct CDR3 sequences; about 5.7% are singletons and the top ten take 3% to 4%. The sample consisted of blood, either unsorted or a sorted T cell fraction (not recorded which). The receptors originated from a male donor with ankylosing spondylitis. The conserved cysteine and the conserved F or W are not part of the CDR3 here. Fields, in order: D gene, V gene, CDR3 protein. D genes are given only for firm matches.

- TRBV6-2/TRBV6-3 ASRRTGSGELF
- TRBV10-3 AITVAEGVDYT
TRBD1 TRBV10-3 AISQDRVLEAF
- TRBV6-5 ASSYQVQVHTEAF
TRBD2 TRBV28 ASSSLLVAGYGELF
- TRBV4-1 ASSMGSTSSPLH
- TRBV5-4 ARGLGGSYEQY
- TRBV10-3 AISQILSLGRNEQF
- TRBV27 ASNPDGYNSPLH
- TRBV10-3 AIGPGPAYGYT
- TRBV27 ASSPSWGDSTDTQY
- TRBV4-3 ASSQDLGLFYQF
- TRBV5-5 ASSYDRFNEKLF
TRBD1 TRBV7-9 ASSPWTGNTGELF
- TRBV20-1 SASRGYNQPQH
TRBD1 TRBV2 ASKRQGPTDTQY
TRBD2 TRBV5-1 ASSRGLAGYSYEQY
- TRBV29-1 SVERLWGTQY
TRBD1 TRBV27 ASSWGTGTDTQY
TRBD2 TRBV5-1 ASSRGLAGATYEQY
- TRBV7-2 ASSPGGGRLGEQY
TRBD2 TRBV11-2 ASSMGLAGVSNTGELF
TRBD2 TRBV20-1 SARNGLAGHTDTQY
TRBD1 TRBV4-1 ASSQVWTGDSYGYT
- TRBV6-2/TRBV6-3 ASSITQYEQY
- TRBV12-3/TRBV12-4 ASSRDRSSYEQY
- TRBV6-1 ASSFRRLSGNTIY
- TRBV7-9 ASSFTNSPLH
- TRBV2 ASRRQRDSPLH
- TRBV20-1 SARGRGGDANTGELF
TRBD1 TRBV12-3/TRBV12-4 ASSQGQLYEQY
TRBD1 TRBV6-1 ASQAGGTEAF
- TRBV18 ASSPIGGALETQY
- TRBV12-3/TRBV12-4 ASRGREPYSYLSGANVLT
- TRBV11-2 ASSLISPEQY
- TRBV9 ASSPWVERSGNEQF
- TRBV12-3/TRBV12-4 ASSPTGTVIYEQY
- TRBV29-1 SVWTSIGSEQY
- TRBV5-1 ASSLGEIGEQF
TRBD2 TRBV4-2 ASSQGGLAAIQY
TRBD2 TRBV10-3 AIGTRREGLNNEQF
- TRBV5-1 ASSLGSFRGLDIQY
- TRBV7-9 ASSLATRKETQY
- TRBV7-2 ASSFLDVDTIY
TRBD2 TRBV20-1 SARRLAGSTQY
- TRBV20-1 SARPPRDTGELF
- TRBV9 ASSVAIPDTQY
- TRBV4-3 ASSPLAGTGLY
TRBD1 TRBV27 ASSLRTGGIDEQY
- TRBV5-1 ASSFGLEEQF
- TRBV6-1 ASSEQVESTGELF
- TRBV29-1 SVARGVGFTGELF
- TRBV4-3 ASSLGGVEIGYT
TRBD2 TRBV29-1 SVEGGLAELRTYNEQF
- TRBV20-1 SARMGGPEETQY